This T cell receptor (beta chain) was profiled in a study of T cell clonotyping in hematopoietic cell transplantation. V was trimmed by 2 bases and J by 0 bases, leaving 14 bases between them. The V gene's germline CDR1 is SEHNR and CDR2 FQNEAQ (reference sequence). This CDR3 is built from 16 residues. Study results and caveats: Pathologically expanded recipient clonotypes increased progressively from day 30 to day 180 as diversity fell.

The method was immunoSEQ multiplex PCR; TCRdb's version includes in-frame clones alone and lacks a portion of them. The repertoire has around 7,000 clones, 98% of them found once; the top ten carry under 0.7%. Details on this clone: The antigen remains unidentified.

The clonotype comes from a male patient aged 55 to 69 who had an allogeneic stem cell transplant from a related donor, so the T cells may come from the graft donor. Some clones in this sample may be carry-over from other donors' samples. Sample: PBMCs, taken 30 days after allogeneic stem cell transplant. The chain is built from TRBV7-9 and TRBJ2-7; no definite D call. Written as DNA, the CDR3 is TGTGCCAGCAGCTTAATACTCACCGGCGGCTCCTACGAGCAGTACTTC. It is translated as CASSLILTGGSYEQYF.